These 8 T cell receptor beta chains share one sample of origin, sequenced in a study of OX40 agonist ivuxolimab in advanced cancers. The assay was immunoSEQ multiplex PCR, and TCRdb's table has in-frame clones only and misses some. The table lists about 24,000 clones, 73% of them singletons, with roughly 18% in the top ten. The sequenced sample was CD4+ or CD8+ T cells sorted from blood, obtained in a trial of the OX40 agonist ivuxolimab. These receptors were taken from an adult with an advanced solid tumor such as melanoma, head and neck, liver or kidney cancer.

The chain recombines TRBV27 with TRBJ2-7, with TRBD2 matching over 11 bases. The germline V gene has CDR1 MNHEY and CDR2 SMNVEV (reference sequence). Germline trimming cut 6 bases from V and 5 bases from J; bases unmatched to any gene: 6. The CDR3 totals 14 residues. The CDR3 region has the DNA TGTGCCAGCAGCCCACTTAGCGGGGGGGACGAGCAGTACTTC. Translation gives CASSPLSGGDEQYF.

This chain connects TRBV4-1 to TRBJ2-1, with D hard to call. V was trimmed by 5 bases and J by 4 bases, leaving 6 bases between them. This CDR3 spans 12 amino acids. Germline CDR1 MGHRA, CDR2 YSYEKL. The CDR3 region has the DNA TGCGCCAGCAGCGAAGGGTACAATGAGCAGTTCTTC. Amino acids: CASSEGYNEQFF.

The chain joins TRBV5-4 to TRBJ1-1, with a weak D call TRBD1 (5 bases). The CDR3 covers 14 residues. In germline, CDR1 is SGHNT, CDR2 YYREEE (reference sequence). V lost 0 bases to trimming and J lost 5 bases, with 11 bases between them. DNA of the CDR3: TGTGCCAGCAGCTTGGTTGGCAGGGCAACTGAAGCTTTCTTT. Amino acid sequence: CASSLVGRATEAFF.

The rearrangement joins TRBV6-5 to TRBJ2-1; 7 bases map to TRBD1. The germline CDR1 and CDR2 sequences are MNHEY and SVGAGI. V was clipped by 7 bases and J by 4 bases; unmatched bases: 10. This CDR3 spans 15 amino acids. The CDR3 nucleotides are TGTGCCAGCAAAGTCCCGGGACAGAATTACAATGAGCAGTTCTTC. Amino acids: CASKVPGQNYNEQFF.

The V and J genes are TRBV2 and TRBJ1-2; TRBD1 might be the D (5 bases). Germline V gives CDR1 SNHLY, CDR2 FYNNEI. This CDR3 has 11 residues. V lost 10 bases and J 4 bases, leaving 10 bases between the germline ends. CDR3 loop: CANQGPYGYTF. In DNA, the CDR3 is TGTGCCAACCAGGGCCCCTATGGCTACACCTTC. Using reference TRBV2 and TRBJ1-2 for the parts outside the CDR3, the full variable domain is EPEVTQTPSHQVTQMGQEVILRCVPISNHLYFYWYRQILGQKVEFLVSFYNNEISEKSEIFDDQFSVERPDGSNFTLKIRSTKLEDSAMYFCANQGPYGYTFGSGTRLTVV.

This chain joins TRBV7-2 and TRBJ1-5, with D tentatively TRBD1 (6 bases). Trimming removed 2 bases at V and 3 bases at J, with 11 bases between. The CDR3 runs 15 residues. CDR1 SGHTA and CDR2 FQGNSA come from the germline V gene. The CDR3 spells CASSLNSGVNQPQHF. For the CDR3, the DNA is TGTGCCAGCAGCTTAAATTCAGGGGTCAATCAGCCCCAGCATTTT.

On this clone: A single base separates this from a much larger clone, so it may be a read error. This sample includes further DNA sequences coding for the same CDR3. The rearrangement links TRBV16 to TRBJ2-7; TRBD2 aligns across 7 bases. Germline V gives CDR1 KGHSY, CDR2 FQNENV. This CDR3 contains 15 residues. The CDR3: CASSGGVRESYEQYF. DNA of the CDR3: TGTGCCAGCAGCGGGGGGGTCAGGGAATCCTATGAGCAGTACTTC.

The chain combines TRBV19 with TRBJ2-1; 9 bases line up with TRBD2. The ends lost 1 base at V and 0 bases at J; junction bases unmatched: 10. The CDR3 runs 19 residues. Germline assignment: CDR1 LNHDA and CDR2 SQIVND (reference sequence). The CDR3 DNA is TGTGCCAGTAGTATAGGGAATAGCGGGGGCCCTAGCTCCTACAATGAGCAGTTCTTC. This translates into CASSIGNSGGPSSYNEQFF.